This T cell receptor (beta chain) is from a study of CD8+ T cells in alopecia areata. Study observations and caveats: Clarity of TCR sharing across patients fell short of that in mice, possibly HLA-related.

Lesional scalp punch biopsies and peripheral blood were collected from alopecia areata patients. Sorting of PBMCs yielded the CD4+ and CD8+ T cells. In the case of this clone: Its specificity is not known.

As the sequencing template, cDNA was produced by extracting RNA and reverse transcribing it. The repertoire was sequenced with immunoSEQ multiplex PCR; TCRdb's copy has only in-frame clones and lacks some. This sample has 140,000 to 150,000 clones, with around 60% found just once. Germline V lookup: CDR1 SGDLS, CDR2 YYNGEE. This CDR3 is 15 amino acids long. V trimming: 3 bases; J trimming: 2 bases; junction bases outside the gene matches: 3. Sample: CD4+ T cells sorted from blood, taken at week 0. The chain joins TRBV9 to TRBJ2-3; 10 bases align to TRBD2. The receptor comes from a human donor with alopecia areata. The CDR3 nucleotides are TGTGCCAGCAGCGCGCTAGCGGGGGCCACAGATACGCAGTATTTT. Its translation: CASSALAGATDTQYF.